This passage covers 26 T cell receptor beta chains from one sample sequenced in a study of cytomegalovirus exposure and HLA in healthy donors. Primers included in the PCR were 60 Vbeta and 13 Jbeta primers. Repertoires were generated with immunoSEQ multiplex PCR, while TCRdb's copy carries only in-frame clones and drops some. The sample has around 120,000 clones, 83% seen once. Sequencing was performed on PBMCs. Receptors originate from a girl aged 2-15 years in good health and CMV-seronegative.

The rearrangement joins TRBV5-1 to TRBJ2-1; D might be TRBD1 (7 bases). Per the germline V gene, CDR1 is SGHRS and CDR2 is YFSETQ. Deletions cut 3 bases from V and 0 bases from J, with 16 bases between. The CDR3 consists of 17 residues. The CDR3 bases are TGCGCCAGCAGCTCTGACGCGGGACAGAGCTCCTACAATGAGCAGTTCTTC. The encoded protein is CASSSDAGQSSYNEQFF.

This chain joins TRBV6-6 and TRBJ2-3; 7 bases agree with TRBD2. V shed 5 bases, J shed 0 bases, and the junction held 2 bases outside the gene matches. Germline V gives CDR1 MNHNY, CDR2 SVGAGI (reference sequence). The CDR3 loop spans 14 amino acids. The CDR3 protein is CASSPGGSTDTQYF. The CDR3, as DNA: TGTGCCAGCAGTCCGGGGGGAAGCACAGATACGCAGTATTTT.

V gene TRBV21-1 combines with J gene TRBJ2-7; TRBD2, the table's D call, lacks a check against the DNA. TRBV21-1 is a pseudogene locus. The length of the CDR3 is 17 residues. DNA of the CDR3: TGTGCCAGCAGCAAAGTACGGCCAAGGCGGGAGGGTGGTGAGCAGTACTTC. Protein: CASSKVRPRREGGEQYF.

The chain has TRBV27 and TRBJ2-7, with D possibly being TRBD1 (5 bases). V gave up 2 bases and J gave up 7 bases, with 15 bases separating them. The CDR3 spans 14 residues. The V gene's germline CDR1 is MNHEY and CDR2 SMNVEV (reference sequence). The CDR3 DNA follows: TGTGCCAGCAGTTTAGACGGACACCTTCCTGAGCAGTACTTC. This translates into CASSLDGHLPEQYF.

The rearrangement links TRBV9 to TRBJ1-3; no firm D call. The CDR3 loop spans 14 amino acids. From germline, CDR1 is SGDLS and CDR2 YYNGEE. V lost 4 bases to trimming and J lost 2 bases, with 10 bases between them. CDR3 in DNA: TGTGCCAGCAGCCCATTCGGGACTGGAAACACCATATATTTT. This sequence encodes CASSPFGTGNTIYF.

The table lists this clone with a count of one. The chain joins TRBV7-8 to TRBJ1-5; 12 bases are a match to TRBD1. The CDR3 totals 16 residues. Unmatched junction bases numbered 7, after V lost 4 bases and J lost 6 bases. Germline CDR1 SGHVS, CDR2 FQNEAQ. CDR3: CASSWGQGAGFQPQHF. CDR3 coding DNA: TGTGCCAGCAGCTGGGGACAGGGGGCAGGTTTTCAGCCCCAGCATTTT.

The sample holds one count of this clone. The V gene is TRBV5-1, the J gene TRBJ2-5; 9 nucleotides line up with TRBD2. V dropped 0 bases and J dropped 0; count of bases not matched to a gene: 3. The CDR3 is 16 residues long. Per germline, CDR1 SGHRS and CDR2 YFSETQ. CDR3 nucleotide sequence: TGCGCCAGCAGCTTGGAGGCTAGCGGGGACCAAGAGACCCAGTACTTC. Translation gives CASSLEASGDQETQYF.

V and J are TRBV7-2 and TRBJ1-6; a weak D match, TRBD1 (6 bases). Germline V lookup: CDR1 SGHTA, CDR2 FQGNSA. V lost 3 bases and J lost 7, with 10 bases in between. This CDR3 region has 14 residues. CDR3 in amino acids: CASSFGQSNSPLHF. For the CDR3, the DNA is TGTGCCAGCAGCTTTGGACAGAGCAATTCACCCCTCCACTTT. Full variable domain (missing parts from reference TRBV7-2 and TRBJ1-6): GAGVSQSPSNKVTEKGKDVELRCDPISGHTALYWYRQSLGQGLEFLIYFQGNSAPDKSGLPSDRFSAERTGGSVSTLTIQRTQQEDSAVYLCASSFGQSNSPLHFGNGTRLTVT.

The V gene is TRBV15, the J gene TRBJ2-7; 14 positions agree with TRBD2. CDR1 is LNHNV and CDR2 is YYDKDF in the germline V gene (reference sequence). The CDR3 consists of 19 residues. The J segment lost 3 bases and the V segment lost 3 bases, leaving 13 bases of the junction unmatched. CDR3 nucleotide sequence: TGTGCCACCAGCAGTGATCGAAGGACTAGCGGGGGGTTCCGCTACGAGCAGTACTTC. Translated: CATSSDRRTSGGFRYEQYF.

The genes are TRBV19 and TRBJ2-3, with D tentatively TRBD1 (6 bases). With 1 base removed from V and 5 bases from J, the gap between germline ends came to 13 bases. This CDR3 has 15 amino acids. Germline V gene data show CDR1 as LNHDA and CDR2 as SQIVND (reference sequence). DNA for the CDR3: TGTGCCAGTAGTATAGTGGGAACAGGGCTAGATACGCAGTATTTT. Translation: CASSIVGTGLDTQYF. Together with reference TRBV19 and TRBJ2-3, the CDR3 gives the full variable domain: DGGITQSPKYLFRKEGQNVTLSCEQNLNHDAMYWYRQDPGQGLRLIYYSQIVNDFQKGDIAEGYSVSREKKESFPLTVTSAQKNPTAFYLCASSIVGTGLDTQYFGPGTRLTVL.

The CDR3 loop reads CASSISGSGANVLTF. CDR3 nucleotides: TGTGCCAGTAGTATCTCCGGTTCTGGGGCCAACGTCCTGACTTTC. This chain connects TRBV19 to TRBJ2-6, with D uncertain. V lost 3 bases, J lost 1 base, and 7 bases lay in between. The CDR3 is 15 amino acids. The germline V gene encodes CDR1 LNHDA and CDR2 SQIVND (reference sequence).

J is TRBJ2-3 and V is TRBV21-1; TRBD1 is taken as the D call from the table, unchecked against the DNA. TRBV21-1 counts as a pseudogene. The CDR3 is 18 residues long. The CDR3 coding sequence is TGTGCCACCCAACCGGGACAGGGCGAACTCAGGCCCACAGATACGCAGTATTTT. Its protein is CATQPGQGELRPTDTQYF.

DNA of the CDR3: TGTGCCAGCAGTCCCAGGGAGGGTAACTATGGCTACACCTTC. It translates to CASSPREGNYGYTF. The chain carries TRBV6-1 and TRBJ1-2; a weak D match, TRBD1 (5 bases). Looked up from germline, CDR1 is MNHNS and CDR2 is SASEGT. CDR3 length: 14 residues. V lost 5 bases, J lost 1 base, and 11 bases lay in between.

A single count supports this clone. The chain uses TRBV7-3 and TRBJ1-1; 8 bases map to TRBD1. The CDR3 sequence is 13 residues long. V lost 6 bases, J lost 4 bases, and 4 bases stayed unmatched. Per the germline V gene, CDR1 is SGHTA and CDR2 is FQGTGA. CDR3 nucleotide sequence: TGTGCCAGCAGTCTGGACAGGGTCACTGAAGCTTTCTTT. It is translated as CASSLDRVTEAFF.

Of note for this clone: Additional DNA sequences in this sample encode the identical CDR3. This chain joins TRBV29-1 and TRBJ1-2, with 12 bases fitting TRBD1. The CDR3 is 14 amino acids. V lost 6 bases and J lost 2; bases outside the gene matches: 4. CDR1 is SQVTM, CDR2 ANQGSEA, per germline. In DNA form, the CDR3 reads TGCAGCGTGGGGGGACAGGGGGCAAACTATGGCTACACCTTC. It translates to CSVGGQGANYGYTF.

The chain couples TRBV28 to TRBJ1-3, with D tentatively TRBD1 (6 bases). This CDR3 spans 15 amino acids. Trimming stripped 4 bases from V and 2 bases from J, with 12 bases between. CDR1 and CDR2 (germline): MDHEN, SYDVKM. The CDR3 DNA reads TGTGCCAGCAGTTCGGACAGTTCCGCTGGAAACACCATATATTTT. Translation gives CASSSDSSAGNTIYF.

The V gene is TRBV6-4, the J gene TRBJ1-4, with 11 nucleotides matching TRBD1. After removal of 5 bases from V and 8 bases from J, the junction contained 1 base not matched to a gene. This CDR3 contains 13 residues. Germline lookup yields CDR1 MRHNA and CDR2 SNTAGT. DNA of the CDR3: TGTGCCAGCAGTCGGGACAGGGGGGAAAAACTGTTTTTT. Its translation: CASSRDRGEKLFF.

This clone appeared a single time. This sequence joins TRBV7-2 and TRBJ2-7; maybe TRBD2 (6 bases). V dropped 3 bases and J dropped 4 bases, with 16 bases sitting between them. The germline V gene has CDR1 SGHTA and CDR2 FQGNSA. This CDR3 comprises 15 residues. This chain's CDR3 is CASSLGGGSLYEQYF. In DNA form, the CDR3 reads TGTGCCAGCAGCTTGGGGGGAGGATCCTTATACGAGCAGTACTTC.

The rearrangement links TRBV28 to TRBJ1-5; 8 bases map to TRBD1. CDR1 and CDR2 (germline): MDHEN, SYDVKM. Trimming at V came to 2 bases and at J to 6 bases, leaving 3 bases not matched to a gene. The CDR3 spans 14 residues. The chain's CDR3 is CASSLRTGTQPQHF. The CDR3 DNA reads TGTGCCAGCAGTTTACGGACAGGGACTCAGCCCCAGCATTTT.

The chain joins TRBV30 to TRBJ1-1, with 7 bases that match TRBD1. This CDR3 region has 15 residues. V was clipped by 0 bases and J by 5 bases; unmatched bases: 9. CDR1 and CDR2 from the germline V gene are GTSNPN and SVGIG (reference sequence). CDR3 coding DNA: TGTGCCTGGAGTGTAAAGGAGACAGGGAAAACTGAAGCTTTCTTT. Translation: CAWSVKETGKTEAFF.

The CDR3 DNA reads TGTGCCAGCAGCTTGTTGCCTAGTAAGGACCAGTACTTC. Translated: CASSLLPSKDQYF. This sequence joins TRBV5-6 and TRBJ2-5; D is unresolved. The CDR3 has 13 amino acids. CDR1 and CDR2 (germline): SGHDT, YYEEEE. V lost 1 base and J lost 10, with 14 bases in between.

The chain joins TRBV7-2 to TRBJ2-6; 9 nucleotides align to TRBD2. The trim removed 6 bases at V and 0 bases at J, leaving 12 bases unmatched. The germline V gene encodes CDR1 SGHTA and CDR2 FQGNSA. The CDR3 extends over 19 amino acids. CDR3 residues: CASSLSPGTSLSGANVLTF. CDR3 sequence (DNA): TGTGCCAGCAGTCTTAGCCCCGGGACTAGCCTCTCTGGGGCCAACGTCCTGACTTTC.

This chain connects TRBV2 to TRBJ2-1; 11 positions agree with TRBD2. V was pared by 5 bases and J by 12 bases, with 3 bases of the junction left unmatched. This CDR3 is 12 amino acids long. Germline V gives CDR1 SNHLY, CDR2 FYNNEI. The chain's CDR3 is CASSLAGGTQFF. The CDR3 region has the DNA TGTGCCAGCAGTCTAGCGGGGGGAACGCAGTTCTTC.

This clone was recorded a few times. V is TRBV6-1 and J is TRBJ1-1; D is uncertain. V lost 0 bases and J 4 bases, leaving 6 bases between the germline ends. CDR1 is MNHNS and CDR2 is SASEGT in the germline V gene. This CDR3 has 13 residues. CDR3 sequence reads: CASSEAEFTEAFF. For the CDR3, the DNA is TGTGCCAGCAGTGAAGCCGAGTTCACTGAAGCTTTCTTT.

V usage is TRBV28 and J usage is TRBJ2-7; TRBD1 might be the D (6 bases). The CDR3 has 14 residues. CDR1 MDHEN and CDR2 SYDVKM come from the germline V gene. Trimming took off 8 bases at V and 7 bases at J, with 21 bases between the two ends. CDR3 nucleotides: TGTGCCAGCCAGGGGACATTCGGTTCGTGGGAGCAGTACTTC. It yields the protein CASQGTFGSWEQYF.

V is TRBV7-8 and J is TRBJ1-4; D is possibly TRBD1 (5 bases). This CDR3 has 16 residues. Trimming stripped 7 bases from V and 2 bases from J, with 17 bases between. Germline V gives CDR1 SGHVS, CDR2 FQNEAQ. This CDR3 is CASTISGRATNEKLFF. The CDR3, as DNA: TGTGCCAGCACCATCTCAGGGAGGGCCACTAATGAAAAACTGTTTTTT.